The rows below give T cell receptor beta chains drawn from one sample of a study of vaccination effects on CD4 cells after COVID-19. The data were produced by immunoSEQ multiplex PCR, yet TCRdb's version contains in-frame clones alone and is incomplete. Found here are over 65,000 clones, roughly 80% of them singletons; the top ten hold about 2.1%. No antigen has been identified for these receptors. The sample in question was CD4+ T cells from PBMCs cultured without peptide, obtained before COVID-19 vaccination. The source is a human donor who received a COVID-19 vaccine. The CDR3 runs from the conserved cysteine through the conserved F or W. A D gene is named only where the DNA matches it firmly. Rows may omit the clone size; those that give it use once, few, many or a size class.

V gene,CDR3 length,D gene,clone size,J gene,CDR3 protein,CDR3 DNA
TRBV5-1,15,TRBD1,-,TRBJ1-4,CASSGTGATNEKLFF,TGCGCCAGCAGCGGGACAGGGGCAACTAATGAAAAACTGTTTTTT
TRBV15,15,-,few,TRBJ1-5,CATSRADPSNQPQHF,TGTGCCACCAGCAGAGCGGATCCCAGCAATCAGCCCCAGCATTTT
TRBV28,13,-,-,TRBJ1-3,CASSPASGNTIYF,TGTGCCAGCAGTCCTGCGTCCGGAAACACCATATATTTT
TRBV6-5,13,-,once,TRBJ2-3,CASSYRDRDTQYF,TGTGCCAGCAGTTACCGCGATCGGGATACGCAGTATTTT
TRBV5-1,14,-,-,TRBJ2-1,CASSLFYSEGEQFF,TGCGCCAGCAGCTTGTTTTACTCGGAGGGTGAGCAGTTCTTC
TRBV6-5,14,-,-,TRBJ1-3,CASSKGDLGNTIYF,TGTGCCAGCAGTAAGGGGGACTTGGGAAACACCATATATTTT
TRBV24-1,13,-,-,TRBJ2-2,CATRTGYTGELFF,TGTGCCACCAGGACAGGTTACACCGGGGAGCTGTTTTTT
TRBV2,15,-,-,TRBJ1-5,CASRTERGSLQPQHF,TGTGCCAGCCGAACCGAAAGGGGGTCTCTTCAGCCCCAGCATTTT
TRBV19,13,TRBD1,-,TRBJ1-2,CASRPGTDYGYTF,TGTGCCAGTAGGCCCGGGACAGACTATGGCTACACCTTC
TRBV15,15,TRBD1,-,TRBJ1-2,CATSPGGVTGGGYTF,TGTGCCACCAGCCCGGGTGGGGTAACAGGGGGGGGCTACACCTTC
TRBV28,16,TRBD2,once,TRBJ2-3,CASSLTQWTSQNTQYF,TGTGCCAGCAGTTTAACTCAGTGGACTAGTCAGAATACGCAGTATTTT
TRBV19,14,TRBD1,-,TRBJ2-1,CASLGQRGTSEQFF,TGTGCCAGCCTGGGACAGCGTGGAACCAGTGAGCAGTTCTTC
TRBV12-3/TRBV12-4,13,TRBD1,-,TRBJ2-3,CASRQGAQDTQYF,TGTGCCAGCCGACAGGGCGCGCAGGATACGCAGTATTTT
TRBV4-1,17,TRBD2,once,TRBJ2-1,CASSQDMRTSGFHEQFF,TGCGCCAGCAGCCAGGATATGCGGACTAGCGGCTTCCATGAGCAGTTCTTC
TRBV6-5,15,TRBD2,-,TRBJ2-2,CASTIGGADTGELFF,TGTGCCAGCACAATCGGGGGGGCCGACACCGGGGAGCTGTTTTTT
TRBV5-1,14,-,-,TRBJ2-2,CASSEGQNTGELFF,TGCGCCAGCAGCGAGGGACAGAACACCGGGGAGCTGTTTTTT
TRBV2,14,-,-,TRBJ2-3,CASSEFLTTDTQYF,TGTGCCAGCAGTGAGTTTCTTACCACAGATACGCAGTATTTT
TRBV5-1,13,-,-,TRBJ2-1,CASSLGRNNEQFF,TGCGCCAGCAGCTTGGGGCGGAACAATGAGCAGTTCTTC
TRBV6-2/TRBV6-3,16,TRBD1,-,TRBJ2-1,CASSQDRGWAYNEQFF,TGTGCCAGCAGTCAAGACAGGGGTTGGGCCTACAATGAGCAGTTCTTC
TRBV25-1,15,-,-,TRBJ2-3,CASSEVGSLGDTQYF,TGTGCCAGCAGTGAAGTAGGTTCCCTGGGGGATACGCAGTATTTT
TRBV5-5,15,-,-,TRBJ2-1,CASSTIQGGKNEQFF,TGTGCCAGCAGCACGATACAGGGTGGGAAGAATGAGCAGTTCTTC
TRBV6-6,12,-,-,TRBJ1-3,CASSQTWTNNLF,TGTGCCAGCAGTCAAACATGGACTAACAATCTTTTT
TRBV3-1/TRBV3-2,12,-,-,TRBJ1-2,CASSPQGRGYTF,TGTGCCAGCAGCCCACAGGGTAGAGGCTACACCTTC